This entry features one T cell receptor beta chain sequence. Its specificity is unknown. From the germline J gene comes the end of the CDR3, since the read stops 3 residues before it. The J segment lost 6 bases and the V segment lost 1 base, leaving 5 bases of the junction unmatched. This CDR3 region has 14 residues. Germline V CDR1 and CDR2: MGHRA, YSYEKL. Sequenced by immunoSEQ multiplex PCR; TCRdb stores in-frame clones only, minus some. Its table lists 14,000 or so clones. These data originate in a study of T cells in women clearing cervical HPV infection. Study background: Case blood was drawn a median roughly 160 days after lesion detection.

Study results and caveats: Effector/memory and HPV-specific T cells were not isolated, and association timing is unknown.

This chain uses TRBV4-1 with TRBJ2-5, with 7 bases fitting TRBD2. The clonotype was recovered from a woman between 18 and 69 years old with a cervical HPV16 infection that either progressed to CIN3+ or cleared (not recorded which). Sequencing used blood buffy coat. The sequenced part of the CDR3 DNA is TGCGCCAGCAGCCAAGGGACTAGTAGTAAGACC. Its translation is CASSQGTSSKT. The whole CDR3 sequence is CASSQGTSSKTQYF.